The rows below give T cell receptor beta chains drawn from one sample of a study of T cells in Graves' hyperthyroidism and ophthalmopathy. TCRdb used MiXCR to reprocess the multiplex PCR reads, holding one entry per CDR3 protein. The sample yields 450,000 to 700,000 distinct CDR3 sequences, around 45% seen once. The sample consisted of peripheral blood or thyroid tissue (not recorded which). Receptors originate from an adult woman with Graves' disease, either hyperthyroidism or ophthalmopathy (not recorded which). Both conserved end residues are part of each CDR3. The order of the fields is CDR3 DNA, CDR3 protein, V gene, J gene, D gene, clone size. D genes are given only for firm matches. Only some rows state a clone size, as once, few, many or a class for expanded clones.

TGTGCCAGCACCCAGGAGCCTGTGGGGGGGAGAGCTTTCTTT	CASTQEPVGGRAFF	TRBV12-3/TRBV12-4	TRBJ1-1	NA	many
TGTGCCAGCAGCTTATTAGCGGAGTCCCGGTATGAGCAGTTCTTC	CASSLLAESRYEQFF	TRBV7-9	TRBJ2-1	NA	NA
TGCGCCAGCAGGCCGACAGGCTCCCAAGAGACCCAGTACTTC	CASRPTGSQETQYF	TRBV5-1	TRBJ2-5	NA	many
TGTGCCAGCAGTAGGATCAGGGGCACTGAAAAACTGTTTTTT	CASSRIRGTEKLFF	TRBV7-2	TRBJ1-4	NA	once
TGTGCCAGCAGCCAAGGCAGTCACTATGAAAAACTGTTTTTT	CASSQGSHYEKLFF	TRBV7-2	TRBJ1-4	NA	NA
TGCAGTGCTAACTCCCCGACGGGACGGATTAGCAATCAGCCCCAGCATTTT	CSANSPTGRISNQPQHF	TRBV20-1	TRBJ1-5	NA	many
TGTGCCATCACCTCCGGGACAGCAAGGGGCTACACCTTC	CAITSGTARGYTF	TRBV10-3	TRBJ1-2	TRBD1	NA
TGTGCCAGCAGCTTTGGACAGAACTCCTACGAGCAGTACTTC	CASSFGQNSYEQYF	TRBV7-9	TRBJ2-7	NA	many
TGTGCCAGCAGCCCGGGACTAGCGGGAGTCTCTGACGAGCAGTACTTC	CASSPGLAGVSDEQYF	TRBV5-4	TRBJ2-7	TRBD2	many
TGTGCCAGCAGTGAGGGTAGCGGGTATGATGGGGAGCTGTTTTTT	CASSEGSGYDGELFF	TRBV2	TRBJ2-2	TRBD2	many
TGTGCCAGCAGCTGGGGACTAGCGGGAGCTTCCGCCTCCTACGAGCAGTACTTC	CASSWGLAGASASYEQYF	TRBV7-9	TRBJ2-7	TRBD2	few
TGTGCCAGCAGCTGGGGACTAGCGGGAGGCCAAGAAGAGACCCAGTACTTC	CASSWGLAGGQEETQYF	TRBV5-8	TRBJ2-5	TRBD2	many
TGTGCCAGCAGGACTGGACAGGGCTACGAGCAGTACTTC	CASRTGQGYEQYF	TRBV2	TRBJ2-7	TRBD1	NA
TGTGCCAGCAGCTTAGGCCACAGGGCCAATCAGCCCCAGCATTTT	CASSLGHRANQPQHF	TRBV7-2	TRBJ1-5	NA	few
TGTGCCAGCAGTGAGAGGGGCAGCTACTATGGCTACACCTTC	CASSERGSYYGYTF	TRBV6-1	TRBJ1-2	NA	many
TGCGCCAGCAGCTTGACGGGAAACACAAATGAAAAACTGTTTTTT	CASSLTGNTNEKLFF	TRBV5-1	TRBJ1-4	NA	NA
TGTGCCAGCTCATCCCTAGCGGTTAGCTCCTACGAGCAGTACTTC	CASSSLAVSSYEQYF	TRBV9	TRBJ2-7	TRBD2	NA
TGTGCCAGCAGCTCCGAGGAACGGGGTCATAGTGAAAAACTGTTTTTT	CASSSEERGHSEKLFF	TRBV5-8	TRBJ1-4	NA	many
TGTGCCAGTAAGACAGGGGATACTGAAGCTTTCTTT	CASKTGDTEAFF	TRBV19	TRBJ1-1	TRBD1	NA
TGTGCCAGCAGTGAAGCGCTTCTGGGGAACAATCAGCCCCTCCACTTT	CASSEALLGNNQPLHF	TRBV2	TRBJ1-6	NA	NA
TGCGCCAGCAGTGATTGGTCTCAGGGGGGTCAGCCCCAGCATTTT	CASSDWSQGGQPQHF	TRBV10-2	TRBJ1-5	TRBD1	many
TGTGCCTGGAGTATCAGGAGCAATCAGCCCCAGCATTTT	CAWSIRSNQPQHF	TRBV30	TRBJ1-5	NA	NA
TGCGCCAGCAGCCGGGACAGGGCGACCTGCGAGCAGTACTTC	CASSRDRATCEQYF	TRBV7-9	TRBJ2-7	TRBD1	NA
TGTGCCAGCAGTGAACTCGATCCCCAATCCCAATTCTTC	CASSELDPQSQFF	TRBV6-4	TRBJ2-5	NA	NA
TGTGCCATCAGTGCTAGAGAGGGGGGGAGGGACGGCTACACCTTC	CAISAREGGRDGYTF	TRBV10-3	TRBJ1-2	NA	NA
TGCGCCAGCAGCCAAGATGAGGGGAATTCACCCCTCCACTTT	CASSQDEGNSPLHF	TRBV4-1	TRBJ1-6	NA	many
TGTGCCAGCAGCCCCAGGGGCAGTGGAGCTTTCTTT	CASSPRGSGAFF	TRBV27	TRBJ1-1	NA	NA